This TCR beta chain stems from a study of blood T cell repertoires in COVID-19. Study context: Some COVID-19 samples were acute and others convalescent; all came from the United States, Italy and Spain.

In the study's own analysis: Estimated nucleated cell counts came from reference gene primer amplification. Assay used: immunoSEQ multiplex PCR; TCRdb lists only in-frame clones, some missing. The V and J calls and clone size are taken from that table; D and trimming were inferred from the DNA. Altogether around 380,000 clones are present, 70% to 85% being singletons, with the ten largest covering roughly 1.1%. CDR3 length equals 15 residues. Germline V gene sequence: CDR1 SGHVS, CDR2 FQNEAQ. The junction had 6 bases not matched to a gene; V was cut back by 5 bases and J by 1 base. Worth noting for this clone: Other DNA sequences in this specimen translate into the identical CDR3.

Sequenced material: peripheral blood. The chain combines TRBV7-8 with TRBJ1-1; TRBD1 matches 8 bases. The source is a human donor with acute or convalescent COVID-19. The donor label of this sample is uncertain. This chain's CDR3 is CASSQGTGRNTEAFF. Here the CDR3 DNA reads TGTGCCAGCAGCCAGGGGACAGGCCGGAACACTGAAGCTTTCTTT.